The 32 T cell receptor beta chains in this list originate from one sample, sequenced in a study of T cells in Graves' hyperthyroidism and ophthalmopathy. Regions amplified from RNA transcripts were the TCR beta CDR3 regions. When the TCR CDR3 underwent first-round RT-PCR, the HTBI primer set was used. TCRdb itself ran the multiplex PCR reads through MiXCR, one entry per CDR3 protein. The sample lists about 500,000 distinct CDR3 sequences, about 15% occurring once. The sample consisted of blood. The receptors were sampled from a woman aged 18-29 years with Graves' hyperthyroidism.

This clonotype appeared many times. This chain links TRBV19 with TRBJ1-5, with 7 nucleotides matching TRBD1. CDR1 is LNHDA and CDR2 is SQIVND in the germline V gene (reference sequence). The CDR3 has 16 amino acids. Unmatched junction bases numbered 11, after V lost 3 bases and J lost 6 bases. CDR3 sequence (DNA): TGTGCCAGTAGTATGGGGGGACAGTCATCTAGTCAGCCCCAGCATTTT. Translated, it gives CASSMGGQSSSQPQHF.

This clonotype showed up just a few times. V gene TRBV19 combines with J gene TRBJ2-3; no clear D gene. V lost 1 base, J lost 2 bases, and 7 bases lay in between. The germline CDR1 and CDR2 sequences are LNHDA and SQIVND (reference sequence). The CDR3 is 14 residues long. CDR3 in amino acids: CASSIGVATDTQYF. DNA for the CDR3: TGTGCCAGTAGTATAGGTGTCGCCACAGATACGCAGTATTTT.

The V call is TRBV7-2, the J call TRBJ2-2; the D gene is possibly TRBD2 (5 bases). The V gene's germline CDR1 is SGHTA and CDR2 FQGNSA. V was shortened by 1 base and J by 6 bases, with 12 bases between the two germline ends. The CDR3 spans 15 residues. The CDR3 is CASSLGYLEAGELFF. Written as DNA, the CDR3 is TGTGCCAGCAGCTTAGGATATTTGGAGGCCGGGGAGCTGTTTTTT.

This clonotype has ten or more counts. The rearrangement joins TRBV20-1 to TRBJ1-2; unclear D gene. V dropped 5 bases and J dropped 5 bases, with 6 bases sitting between them. CDR1 is DFQATT and CDR2 is SNEGSKA in the germline V gene (reference sequence). The length of the CDR3 is 10 residues. The CDR3 region is CSAPVYGYTF. For the CDR3, the DNA is TGCAGTGCTCCCGTTTATGGCTACACCTTC.

In its sample, this clonotype was seen a few times. The rearrangement uses TRBV27 and TRBJ2-7; D is undetermined. Germline loops: CDR1 MNHEY, CDR2 SMNVEV (reference sequence). The CDR3 sequence is 13 residues long. Trimming removed 0 bases at V and 9 bases at J, with 12 bases between. CDR3 amino acids: CASSLSTPKRQYF. For the CDR3, the DNA is TGTGCCAGCAGTTTATCGACCCCAAAACGGCAGTACTTC.

This clonotype has at least ten counts. The V call is TRBV12-3 or TRBV12-4, the J call TRBJ2-7; D is perhaps TRBD1 or TRBD2 (5 bases each). Trimming pared 7 bases from V and 7 bases from J, leaving 23 bases between. CDR3 size: 15 residues. As DNA, the CDR3 is TGTGCCAGCACCCATAGAGTGGGGGTTTTAGGAGAGCAGTACTTC. As protein: CASTHRVGVLGEQYF.

This clonotype showed up many times. The rearrangement uses TRBV4-1 and TRBJ2-3, with D possibly matching TRBD2 (7 bases). Per germline, CDR1 MGHRA and CDR2 YSYEKL. Trimming stripped 4 bases from V and 0 bases from J, with 29 bases between. This CDR3 is built from 21 residues. The CDR3 sequence: CASSPGVLGAGARPSTDTQYF. As DNA, the CDR3 is TGCGCCAGCAGCCCAGGGGTGTTAGGGGCGGGAGCTCGGCCTAGCACAGATACGCAGTATTTT.

This chain uses TRBV29-1 with TRBJ1-1, with D unclear. Germline V gene lookup returns CDR1 SQVTM and CDR2 ANQGSEA. The CDR3 runs 13 residues. Trimming removed 1 base from V and 7 bases from J, with 13 bases in between. In DNA form, the CDR3 reads TGCAGCGTTGAAGTTGGGCCGGTTGTTGAAGCTTTCTTT. Translation: CSVEVGPVVEAFF.

The rearrangement joins TRBV6-4 to TRBJ1-1; D uncertain. This CDR3 region has 15 residues. Per the germline V gene, CDR1 is MRHNA and CDR2 is SNTAGT. Trimming cost V 0 bases and J 6 bases, with 14 bases left between them. In nucleotides, the CDR3 is TGTGCCAGCAGTGACTCTGGATCTAACTACGCTGAAGCTTTCTTT. It yields the protein CASSDSGSNYAEAFF.

The chain employs TRBV28 and TRBJ2-3; TRBD1 is a possible D gene (6 bases). Germline assignment: CDR1 MDHEN and CDR2 SYDVKM. V lost 6 bases and J 5 bases, leaving 12 bases between the germline ends. The length of the CDR3 is 13 residues. The CDR3 coding sequence is TGTGCCAGCAGGACAGGTCCCCGAGATACGCAGTATTTT. It specifies CASRTGPRDTQYF. The variable domain in full, completed from reference TRBV28 and TRBJ2-3, reads DVKVTQSSRYLVKRTGEKVFLECVQDMDHENMFWYRQDPGLGLRLIYFSYDVKMKEKGDIPEGYSVSREKKERFSLILESASTNQTSMYLCASRTGPRDTQYFGPGTRLTVL.

This clonotype turned up a few times. The chain combines TRBV14 with TRBJ1-2; 7 positions agree with TRBD1. CDR3 length: 15 residues. V shed 0 bases, J shed 8 bases, and the junction held 9 bases outside the gene matches. Germline V lookup: CDR1 SGHDN, CDR2 FVKESK. CDR3 region: CASSQDGRGRRGYTF. For the CDR3, the DNA is TGTGCCAGCAGCCAAGATGGGAGGGGGCGACGGGGCTACACCTTC.

There are many counts of this clonotype. This sequence joins TRBV9 and TRBJ1-1; D perhaps matches TRBD1 (6 bases). The V end lost 0 bases, the J end lost 3 bases, and 18 bases lay between the germline ends. The CDR3 length is 17 residues. Germline CDR1 and CDR2: SGDLS and YYNGEE. The chain's CDR3 is CASSVAGRRGSHTEAFF. In DNA, the CDR3 is TGTGCCAGCAGCGTAGCGGGCAGGAGGGGGAGTCACACTGAAGCTTTCTTT.

Many counts were recorded for this clonotype. The chain links TRBV19 to TRBJ1-2, with D possibly matching TRBD1 (5 bases). V lost 6 bases and J 2 bases, leaving 10 bases between the germline ends. Germline-derived CDR1 and CDR2 are LNHDA and SQIVND (reference sequence). The CDR3 is 13 residues long. The DNA for the CDR3 is TGTGCCAGTAGCCCCAGGGAGAACTATGGCTACACCTTC. Encoded protein: CASSPRENYGYTF.

Many counts were recorded for this clonotype. The CDR3 DNA reads as TGTGCTAGTGGTTCTCTTTCGGATAGCACAGATACGCAGTATTTT. It is translated as CASGSLSDSTDTQYF. J is TRBJ2-3 and V is TRBV12-5; no definite D call. The CDR3 length is 15 residues. Germline CDR1 reads LGHNT; CDR2 reads FRNRAP. V lost 4 bases and J 0 bases, leaving 11 bases between the germline ends.

This clonotype has a handful of counts. V usage is TRBV30 and J usage is TRBJ1-3, with D possibly TRBD1 on 5 matching bases. This CDR3 is built from 14 residues. The ends were cut back, 4 bases at V and 4 bases at J, with 14 bases in the middle. Germline loops: CDR1 GTSNPN, CDR2 SVGIG (reference sequence). The CDR3 DNA sequence: TGTGCCTGGACTCAGCAGGGAGCGGGAAACACCATATATTTT. Translating gives CAWTQQGAGNTIYF.

This clonotype occurred a few times. This sequence joins TRBV19 and TRBJ2-3; D tentatively reads TRBD1 or TRBD2 (6 bases each). Germline CDR1 reads LNHDA; CDR2 reads SQIVND (reference sequence). V was pared by 5 bases and J by 6 bases, with 12 bases between. The CDR3 length is 13 residues. For the CDR3, the DNA is TGTGCCAGTAGTGCCCCGGGGGCGGATACGCAGTATTTT. Its translation: CASSAPGADTQYF.

This clonotype was observed many times. This chain uses TRBV5-6 with TRBJ2-7; 10 bases fit TRBD1. The junction had 2 bases not matched to a gene; V was cut back by 0 bases and J by 5 bases. The germline gives CDR1 SGHDT, CDR2 YYEEEE. This CDR3 is 14 amino acids long. The CDR3: CASSLGQGADEQYV. CDR3 bases: TGTGCCAGCAGCTTGGGACAGGGGGCAGACGAGCAGTACGTC.

This clonotype is deemed medium-sized (0.01 to 0.1%). V gene TRBV11-2 combines with J gene TRBJ2-1; D may correspond to TRBD1 or TRBD2 (6 bases each). This CDR3 comprises 15 residues. The germline gives CDR1 SGHAT, CDR2 FQNNGV. With 2 bases removed from V and 7 bases from J, the gap between germline ends came to 15 bases. The CDR3: CASSLTGAARNEQFF. The CDR3 DNA follows: TGTGCCAGCAGCTTAACGGGGGCAGCCAGAAATGAGCAGTTCTTC.

The table lists this clonotype with a count of one. This sequence may be a read error, since a much larger clone differs from it by one base. V is TRBV12-5 and J is TRBJ2-7; D not certain. Germline values: CDR1 LGHNT, CDR2 FRNRAP. CDR3 size: 14 residues. The ends were cut back, 5 bases at V and 3 bases at J, with 14 bases in the middle. DNA for the CDR3: TGTGCTAGTGGTGCTGACAAACAACACTACGAGCAGTACGTC. Amino acid sequence: CASGADKQHYEQYV.

This clonotype showed up many times. The chain combines TRBV3-1 with TRBJ1-2; TRBD1 agrees at 8 bases. The trim removed 8 bases at V and 7 bases at J, leaving 9 bases unmatched. Looked up from germline, CDR1 is LGHDT and CDR2 is YNNKEL (reference sequence). The length of the CDR3 is 13 residues. CDR3 loop: CASWDRLTIGYTF. The CDR3 DNA reads as TGTGCCAGCTGGGACAGGTTAACGATTGGCTACACCTTC.

V and J are TRBV6-2 or TRBV6-3 and TRBJ2-1; 7 bases align to TRBD2. The CDR3 extends over 13 amino acids. J gave up 7 bases and V 5 bases, and 5 bases lay outside the gene matches. Germline V gives CDR1 MNHEY, CDR2 SVGEGT. Written as DNA, the CDR3 is TGTGCCAGCAGTGTGAGTAGCGGGAATGAGCAGTTCTTC. Amino acid sequence: CASSVSSGNEQFF.

This clonotype appeared many times. The chain's CDR3 is CANQEGGRTNTEAFF. The DNA for the CDR3 is TGCGCCAACCAAGAGGGGGGGAGAACGAACACTGAAGCTTTCTTT. This chain connects TRBV5-1 to TRBJ1-1; D is possibly TRBD1 (6 bases). The CDR3 runs 15 residues. Germline V gene lookup returns CDR1 SGHRS and CDR2 YFSETQ. V lost 9 bases to trimming and J lost 1 base, with 19 bases between them.

This clonotype was seen a handful of times. The chain couples TRBV7-9 to TRBJ2-3, with TRBD2 identical over 11 bases. The junction had 3 bases not matched to a gene; V was cut back by 7 bases and J by 3 bases. The CDR3 length is 14 residues. The germline gives CDR1 SEHNR, CDR2 FQNEAQ (reference sequence). CDR3 sequence: CASKWTSGTDTQYF. The CDR3, as DNA: TGTGCCAGCAAATGGACTAGCGGGACAGATACGCAGTATTTT.

The V and J genes are TRBV7-9 and TRBJ2-7; D is perhaps TRBD1 (5 bases). Germline V gene sequence: CDR1 SEHNR, CDR2 FQNEAQ (reference sequence). This CDR3 comprises 22 residues. V was pared by 2 bases and J by 3 bases, with 35 bases between. CDR3 loop: CASSLRAIQAQHTTGPYYEQYF. The DNA of the CDR3 is TGTGCCAGCAGCTTAAGAGCGATACAGGCGCAACACACTACCGGCCCTTACTACGAGCAGTACTTC. Drawing the rest from reference TRBV7-9 and TRBJ2-7, the complete variable domain is DTGVSQNPRHKITKRGQNVTFRCDPISEHNRLYWYRQTLGQGPEFLTYFQNEAQLEKSRLLSDRFSAERPKGSFSTLEIQRTEQGDSAMYLCASSLRAIQAQHTTGPYYEQYFGPGTRLTVT.

In this sample, this clonotype turned up many times. The chain carries TRBV24-1 and TRBJ1-2; 7 positions agree with TRBD1. Germline trimming cut 4 bases from V and 5 bases from J; bases unmatched to any gene: 9. The CDR3 extends over 15 amino acids. Germline V gene sequence: CDR1 KGHDR, CDR2 SFDVKD. The CDR3 DNA follows: TGTGCCACCAGTGACTCGGGACAGCGAGGATATGGCTACACCTTC. This sequence encodes CATSDSGQRGYGYTF.

This clonotype occurred many times. V gene TRBV7-6 combines with J gene TRBJ2-1; 10 bases are a match to TRBD1. This CDR3 region has 19 residues. V trimming: 5 bases; J trimming: 0 bases; junction bases outside the gene matches: 13. Germline V gives CDR1 SGHVS, CDR2 FNYEAQ. In DNA, the CDR3 is TGTGCCAGCAGCCGACTGAGGGACAGGGGTCACGTCTCCTACAATGAGCAGTTCTTC. Translating gives CASSRLRDRGHVSYNEQFF.

This clonotype was recorded many times. The chain is built from TRBV6-5 and TRBJ2-3; the D is unclear. V was trimmed by 4 bases and J by 3 bases, leaving 8 bases between them. Germline V gene sequence: CDR1 MNHEY, CDR2 SVGAGI. The CDR3 runs 13 residues. CDR3 residues: CASSLLGTDTQYF. The CDR3 nucleotides read TGTGCCAGCAGTTTACTGGGGACAGATACGCAGTATTTT.

The rearrangement uses TRBV19 and TRBJ2-7; D is ambiguous. From germline, CDR1 is LNHDA and CDR2 SQIVND (reference sequence). V was pared by 3 bases and J by 4 bases, with 10 bases between. This CDR3 has 13 residues. CDR3 DNA sequence: TGTGCCAGTAGTATTTGGGCAGTATACGAGCAGTACGTC. Its protein is CASSIWAVYEQYV.

This clonotype was recorded many times. The CDR3 nucleotides read TGTGCCATCAGTGAGTCGCGGGGAGGGAACACTGAAGCTTTCTTT. It translates to CAISESRGGNTEAFF. This chain uses TRBV10-3 with TRBJ1-1, with D unresolved. The CDR3 loop spans 15 amino acids. Germline loops: CDR1 ENHRY, CDR2 SYGVKD. The V end was cut by 0 bases, the J end by 1 base, with 9 bases between.

This clonotype was picked up many times. The rearrangement joins TRBV20-1 to TRBJ2-3; TRBD2 aligns across 9 bases. CDR1 is DFQATT, CDR2 SNEGSKA, per germline (reference sequence). This CDR3 has 14 amino acids. Trimming removed 7 bases from V and 3 bases from J; junction bases left unmatched: 8. The CDR3: CSGGRAAVTDTQYF. DNA of the CDR3: TGCAGTGGCGGGAGGGCCGCGGTGACAGATACGCAGTATTTT.

This clonotype was detected a few times. The chain joins TRBV12-3 or TRBV12-4 to TRBJ2-1; 9 nucleotides line up with TRBD2. V dropped 4 bases and J dropped 3; count of bases not matched to a gene: 4. This CDR3 contains 15 residues. CDR3 sequence: CASSYRREGYNEQFF. CDR3 in DNA: TGTGCCAGCAGTTACCGGCGGGAGGGCTACAATGAGCAGTTCTTC.

This clonotype was counted at least ten times. The chain carries TRBV11-1 and TRBJ2-3; 11 bases fit TRBD1. J was trimmed by 5 bases and V by 5 bases; bases with no gene match: 9. Germline CDR1 reads SGHAT; CDR2 reads FQDESV (reference sequence). CDR3 length: 16 amino acids. The CDR3 DNA reads as TGTGCCAGCAGCCCGGACAGGGGGCTCCCCGGAGATACGCAGTATTTT. It codes for CASSPDRGLPGDTQYF.